The next 30 T cell receptor beta chains were all read from a single sample in a study of OX40 agonist ivuxolimab in advanced cancers. Assay: immunoSEQ multiplex PCR; the TCRdb copy retains only in-frame clones and omits some. The table records roughly 40,000 clones, just under 95% of them present only once. The source material was CD4+ or CD8+ T cells sorted from blood, sampled in a trial of the OX40 agonist ivuxolimab. The receptor set was obtained from an adult with an advanced solid tumor such as melanoma, head and neck, liver or kidney cancer.

This clone was seen a few times. The chain has TRBV7-3 and TRBJ2-1, with D perhaps TRBD1 or TRBD2 (5 bases each). The V and J ends lost 4 bases and 7 bases respectively, with 14 bases between them. CDR3 length: 14 residues. Germline V gene lookup returns CDR1 SGHTA and CDR2 FQGTGA. CDR3 coding DNA: TGTGCCAGCAGCTCATCTAGGGACCCAAATGAGCAGTTCTTC. It yields the protein CASSSSRDPNEQFF.

This chain connects TRBV4-2 to TRBJ2-2, with TRBD2 matching 7 bases. J was trimmed by 5 bases and V by 4 bases; bases with no gene match: 7. CDR3 length equals 15 residues. Germline CDR1 is LGHNA and CDR2 is YNFKEQ. CDR3 DNA sequence: TGTGCCAGCAGCCCGGCAGCGGGGATGACCGGGGAGCTGTTTTTT. Translated, it gives CASSPAAGMTGELFF.

The V call is TRBV4-3, the J call TRBJ2-5; D remains unclear. The CDR3 is 15 amino acids. Trimming removed 1 base from V and 2 bases from J, with 11 bases in between. Germline CDR1 LGHNA, CDR2 YSLEER. The CDR3 is CASSQVWATQETQYF. Here the CDR3 DNA reads TGCGCCAGCAGCCAAGTTTGGGCAACACAAGAGACCCAGTACTTC.

The chain links TRBV11-1 to TRBJ2-5, with D perhaps TRBD1 or TRBD2 (5 bases each). CDR1 SGHAT and CDR2 FQDESV come from the germline V gene (reference sequence). V lost 1 base and J 4 bases, leaving 13 bases between the germline ends. The CDR3 is 15 amino acids. The CDR3 loop reads CASSLGGSLGETQYF. The DNA for the CDR3 is TGTGCCAGCAGCTTAGGGGGGAGCTTGGGAGAGACCCAGTACTTC.

The rearrangement uses TRBV4-3 and TRBJ2-1, with 7 nucleotides matching TRBD2. Germline trimming cut 3 bases from V and 2 bases from J; bases unmatched to any gene: 4. The CDR3 has 15 residues. Germline V CDR1 and CDR2: LGHNA, YSLEER. CDR3 protein: CASSQGGGPYNEQFF. For the CDR3, the DNA is TGCGCCAGCAGCCAGGGCGGGGGACCCTACAATGAGCAGTTCTTC.

The CDR3 bases are TGTGCCAGCAGCCCCGCGGGACAGGGGTACGAGCAGTACTTC. This codes for CASSPAGQGYEQYF. V gene TRBV5-5 combines with J gene TRBJ2-7, with TRBD1 matching 10 bases. Germline lookup yields CDR1 SGHKS and CDR2 YYEKEE (reference sequence). The ends lost 4 bases at V and 4 bases at J; junction bases unmatched: 5. This CDR3 contains 14 residues.

The gene calls are TRBV4-2 and TRBJ2-7, with D possibly matching TRBD2 (6 bases). The CDR3 covers 16 residues. Trimming removed 0 bases at V and 3 bases at J, with 15 bases between. In germline, CDR1 is LGHNA, CDR2 YNFKEQ. The CDR3 region has the DNA TGTGCCAGCAGCCAAGATTACGGGGACTCCAACTACGAGCAGTACTTC. It encodes CASSQDYGDSNYEQYF.

Of note for this clone: Other DNA sequences from this sample encode an identical CDR3 as well. The chain recombines TRBV27 with TRBJ1-1; D ambiguous. The germline V gene encodes CDR1 MNHEY and CDR2 SMNVEV (reference sequence). The CDR3 has 13 amino acids. V was shortened by 4 bases and J by 0 bases, with 6 bases between the two germline ends. The CDR3, as DNA: TGTGCCAGCAGTTCTACAGTGAACACTGAAGCTTTCTTT. This encodes CASSSTVNTEAFF.

CDR3 sequence (DNA): TGTGCCAGCAGTGTAGGGCCTGGGTCACCTTACGAGCAGTACTTC. It codes for CASSVGPGSPYEQYF. V gene TRBV6-1 combines with J gene TRBJ2-7; D not certain. The germline V gene encodes CDR1 MNHNS and CDR2 SASEGT. The CDR3 covers 15 residues. V lost 4 bases to trimming and J lost 4 bases, with 17 bases between them.

The chain links TRBV9 to TRBJ1-5; D remains ambiguous. Trimming left V 0 bases short and J 8 bases short, with 15 bases between. The CDR3 covers 15 residues. Germline loops: CDR1 SGDLS, CDR2 YYNGEE. The CDR3 region has the DNA TGTGCCAGCAGCGTAGCTATTGGCCCCGGGGAGCCCCAGCATTTT. Translated: CASSVAIGPGEPQHF. Full variable domain (remainder filled in from reference TRBV9 and TRBJ1-5): DSGVTQTPKHLITATGQRVTLRCSPRSGDLSVYWYQQSLDQGLQFLIQYYNGEERAKGNILERFSAQQFPDLHSELNLSSLELGDSALYFCASSVAIGPGEPQHFGDGTRLSIL.

The V gene is TRBV5-4, the J gene TRBJ2-1, with no clear D. The CDR3 spans 13 residues. Per germline, CDR1 SGHNT and CDR2 YYREEE (reference sequence). V was clipped by 7 bases and J by 5 bases, with 13 bases between them. The CDR3 nucleotides read TGTGCCAGCGCCCCCCTACCCGACAATGAGCAGTTCTTC. This encodes CASAPLPDNEQFF.

J is TRBJ2-7 and V is TRBV5-6; TRBD2 matches 13 bases. Looked up from germline, CDR1 is SGHDT and CDR2 is YYEEEE. With V trimmed by 4 bases and J by 7 bases, 5 bases remained unmatched. CDR3 size: 14 residues. The CDR3: CASSTGLAGVEQYF. The CDR3 DNA sequence: TGTGCCAGCAGCACAGGACTAGCGGGAGTTGAGCAGTACTTC.

This chain connects TRBV7-2 to TRBJ2-3; 10 bases line up with TRBD2. CDR3 length: 15 residues. Germline CDR1 is SGHTA and CDR2 is FQGNSA. V shed 5 bases, J shed 2 bases, and the junction held 4 bases outside the gene matches. CDR3 protein: CASSTGTSVTDTQYF. In nucleotides, the CDR3 is TGTGCCAGCAGCACCGGGACTAGCGTCACAGATACGCAGTATTTT.

This clone was recorded once. The chain carries TRBV5-1 and TRBJ2-1, with 7 bases matching TRBD2. Trimming removed 2 bases from V and 7 bases from J; junction bases left unmatched: 9. Germline-derived CDR1 and CDR2 are SGHRS and YFSETQ. The CDR3 has 15 residues. CDR3: CASSFIQRGLNEQFF. CDR3 in DNA: TGCGCCAGCAGCTTCATCCAGCGGGGCCTGAATGAGCAGTTCTTC.

The chain links TRBV27 to TRBJ2-7, with D perhaps TRBD2 (6 bases). V was clipped by 7 bases and J by 4 bases, with 14 bases between them. This CDR3 has 13 amino acids. CDR1 and CDR2 from the germline V gene are MNHEY and SMNVEV (reference sequence). The CDR3 here is CASIDSGGYEQYF. Written as DNA, the CDR3 is TGTGCCAGCATTGACAGTGGGGGGTACGAGCAGTACTTC.

The gene calls are TRBV4-1 and TRBJ2-5; D tentatively fits TRBD1 or TRBD2 (5 bases each). There are 16 residues in the CDR3. The V end lost 0 bases, the J end lost 5 bases, and 16 bases lay between the germline ends. Per germline, CDR1 MGHRA and CDR2 YSYEKL. The CDR3 DNA follows: TGCGCCAGCAGCCAAGAGGCTGCGGGTTGGGGGGAGACCCAGTACTTC. This translates into CASSQEAAGWGETQYF.

The chain has TRBV28 and TRBJ2-7, with 8 nucleotides matching TRBD2. J was trimmed by 0 bases and V by 5 bases; bases with no gene match: 6. Germline V CDR1 and CDR2: MDHEN, SYDVKM. The CDR3 spans 15 residues. The CDR3 reads CASSPRTSFSYEQYF. The CDR3 region has the DNA TGTGCCAGCAGTCCCCGGACTAGCTTCTCCTACGAGCAGTACTTC.

The chain recombines TRBV7-9 with TRBJ2-7; the match to TRBD2 covers 10 bases. This CDR3 has 16 amino acids. V lost 3 bases and J lost 3; bases outside the gene matches: 8. Per germline, CDR1 SEHNR and CDR2 FQNEAQ (reference sequence). The CDR3 coding sequence is TGTGCCAGCAGCTTCCTTAAGCGGGAGGGCCTCTACGAGCAGTACTTC. Its translation is CASSFLKREGLYEQYF. The entire variable domain, with the rest obtained from reference TRBV7-9 and TRBJ2-7, is as follows: DTGVSQNPRHKITKRGQNVTFRCDPISEHNRLYWYRQTLGQGPEFLTYFQNEAQLEKSRLLSDRFSAERPKGSFSTLEIQRTEQGDSAMYLCASSFLKREGLYEQYFGPGTRLTVT.

A remark on this clone: The final CDR3 position lacks the conserved phenylalanine or tryptophan, pointing to a likely read error. This chain links TRBV13 with TRBJ1-2; 7 bases line up with TRBD1. V lost 5 bases, J lost 6 bases, and 12 bases stayed unmatched. CDR3 length: 15 residues. The germline V gene has CDR1 PRHDT and CDR2 FYEKMQ (reference sequence). For the CDR3, the DNA is TGTGCCAGCAGCCCCTCATGGACAGGCGAGGATGGCTACACCTCC. Translating gives CASSPSWTGEDGYTS.

The table lists this clone with a count of one. The chain has TRBV5-6 and TRBJ2-3; D gene uncertain. Germline CDR1 SGHDT, CDR2 YYEEEE. The V gene lost 1 base and the J gene lost 1 base, with 10 bases spanning the gap. The CDR3 spans 15 residues. Here the CDR3 DNA reads TGTGCCAGCAGCTTGAAGGTGATCGGCACAGATACGCAGTATTTT. Translated: CASSLKVIGTDTQYF.

This clone is judged large. The chain has TRBV19 and TRBJ1-3; D uncertain. The CDR3 extends over 14 amino acids. Germline V lookup: CDR1 LNHDA, CDR2 SQIVND (reference sequence). V was pared by 3 bases and J by 1 base, with 7 bases between. CDR3 amino acids: CASSMKTSGNTIYF. CDR3 in DNA: TGTGCCAGTAGTATGAAGACTTCTGGAAACACCATATATTTT. The variable domain in full, completed from reference TRBV19 and TRBJ1-3, reads DGGITQSPKYLFRKEGQNVTLSCEQNLNHDAMYWYRQDPGQGLRLIYYSQIVNDFQKGDIAEGYSVSREKKESFPLTVTSAQKNPTAFYLCASSMKTSGNTIYFGEGSWLTVV.

This chain connects TRBV20-1 to TRBJ2-7; D remains ambiguous. Between the trimmed V and J ends, which lost 8 bases and 10 bases, there was a span of 15 bases. This CDR3 is built from 10 residues. The germline gives CDR1 DFQATT, CDR2 SNEGSKA (reference sequence). The CDR3 region has the DNA TGCAGTACCCCCCCACCCACACAGTACTTC. It is translated as CSTPPPTQYF.

This rearrangement joins TRBV7-9 to TRBJ1-5; D is ambiguous. Trimming shortened V by 3 bases and J by 1 base, and 1 base separated the two germline ends. The CDR3 extends over 12 amino acids. Germline CDR1 is SEHNR and CDR2 is FQNEAQ (reference sequence). The CDR3 region is CASSLSNQPQHF. CDR3 nucleotides: TGTGCCAGCAGCTTGAGCAATCAGCCCCAGCATTTT.

The chain is built from TRBV4-2 and TRBJ2-7; 8 bases are a match to TRBD1. The V segment lost 4 bases and the J segment 0 bases; nucleotides outside the gene matches: 8. This CDR3 is 16 amino acids long. CDR1 is LGHNA and CDR2 is YNFKEQ in the germline V gene. CDR3 protein: CASSPTGTGSSYEQYF. In nucleotides, the CDR3 is TGTGCCAGCAGCCCGACCGGGACAGGTAGCTCCTACGAGCAGTACTTC.

This rearrangement joins TRBV7-2 to TRBJ2-7; 8 bases line up with TRBD2. CDR1 and CDR2 (germline): SGHTA, FQGNSA. The CDR3 consists of 14 residues. Losses at the gene ends were 2 bases for V and 3 bases for J; bases not matched to a gene: 3. The CDR3 DNA sequence: TGTGCCAGCAGCTTAATACTAGCGGACTACGAGCAGTACTTC. It specifies CASSLILADYEQYF.

The chain couples TRBV27 to TRBJ2-2; D may be TRBD1 or TRBD2 (5 bases each). Germline-derived CDR1 and CDR2 are MNHEY and SMNVEV (reference sequence). With 10 bases removed from V and 3 bases from J, the gap between germline ends came to 15 bases. The CDR3 is 14 amino acids. This CDR3 reads CATQYLGDTGELFF. The CDR3 nucleotides read TGTGCCACTCAATACCTGGGGGACACCGGGGAGCTGTTTTTT.

The chain recombines TRBV28 with TRBJ2-3, with D tentatively TRBD2 (6 bases). V lost 3 bases to trimming and J lost 3 bases, with 13 bases between them. Germline V gene data show CDR1 as MDHEN and CDR2 as SYDVKM. This CDR3 is built from 15 residues. CDR3 nucleotide sequence: TGTGCCAGCAGTTTCCCGCGGGGCGGGACAGATACGCAGTATTTT. This encodes CASSFPRGGTDTQYF. The entire variable domain, with the rest obtained from reference TRBV28 and TRBJ2-3, is as follows: DVKVTQSSRYLVKRTGEKVFLECVQDMDHENMFWYRQDPGLGLRLIYFSYDVKMKEKGDIPEGYSVSREKKERFSLILESASTNQTSMYLCASSFPRGGTDTQYFGPGTRLTVL.

This CDR3 is CASSLFGPREVQDTQYF. The CDR3 coding sequence is TGTGCCAGCAGCTTATTCGGGCCGCGGGAGGTTCAAGATACGCAGTATTTT. The chain recombines TRBV7-3 with TRBJ2-3; 8 nucleotides match TRBD2. The ends lost 2 bases at V and 5 bases at J; junction bases unmatched: 12. The V gene's germline CDR1 is SGHTA and CDR2 FQGTGA. The CDR3 covers 17 residues.

The gene calls are TRBV7-8 and TRBJ2-5; D is uncertain. V was cut by 1 base and J by 5 bases, with 14 bases left in between. Germline V lookup: CDR1 SGHVS, CDR2 FQNEAQ. CDR3 length: 15 residues. The DNA for the CDR3 is TGTGCCAGCAGCTTAGTGTCTTCCGGTTCCGAGACCCAGTACTTC. Protein: CASSLVSSGSETQYF.

This chain connects TRBV15 to TRBJ2-3, with a possible D match to TRBD2 (5 bases). Germline V gives CDR1 LNHNV, CDR2 YYDKDF (reference sequence). The CDR3 is 14 residues long. V was shortened by 3 bases and J by 4 bases, with 11 bases between the two germline ends. Written as DNA, the CDR3 is TGTGCCACCAGCAGGGGTAGCGAGTCAGATACGCAGTATTTT. Amino acid sequence: CATSRGSESDTQYF.